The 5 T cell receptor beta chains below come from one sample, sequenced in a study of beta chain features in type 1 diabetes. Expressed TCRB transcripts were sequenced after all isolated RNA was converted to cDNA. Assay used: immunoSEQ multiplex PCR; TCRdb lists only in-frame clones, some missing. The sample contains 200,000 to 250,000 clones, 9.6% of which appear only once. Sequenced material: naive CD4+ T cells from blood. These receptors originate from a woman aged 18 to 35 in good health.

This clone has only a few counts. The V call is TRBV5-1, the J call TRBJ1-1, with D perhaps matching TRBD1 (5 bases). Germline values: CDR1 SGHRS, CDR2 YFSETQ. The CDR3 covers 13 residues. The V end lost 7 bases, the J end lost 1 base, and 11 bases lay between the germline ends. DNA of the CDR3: TGCGCCAGCGGGGTCGGGGGGAACACTGAAGCTTTCTTT. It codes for CASGVGGNTEAFF.

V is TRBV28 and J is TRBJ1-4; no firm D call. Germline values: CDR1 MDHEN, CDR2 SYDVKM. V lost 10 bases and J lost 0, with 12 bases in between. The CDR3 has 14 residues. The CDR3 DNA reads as TGTGCCATCAGAGAGGGAGCAACTAATGAAAAACTGTTTTTT. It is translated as CAIREGATNEKLFF.

The DNA for the CDR3 is TGTGCCAGCAGCTTAGCCTACGTGCGGGAGAATAGATATGAGCAGTTCTTC. Translation: CASSLAYVRENRYEQFF. The V gene is TRBV7-6, the J gene TRBJ2-1; 7 bases align to TRBD2. CDR3 length: 17 amino acids. V trimming: 0 bases; J trimming: 8 bases; junction bases outside the gene matches: 13. Germline CDR1 SGHVS, CDR2 FNYEAQ.

The CDR3 DNA reads as TGTGCCAGCAGCGTTTCCAGAAAGAATTCACCCCTCCACTTT. This encodes CASSVSRKNSPLHF. The chain carries TRBV9 and TRBJ1-6, with D uncertain. Germline V gene data show CDR1 as SGDLS and CDR2 as YYNGEE. The V gene lost 2 bases and the J gene lost 7 bases, with 10 bases spanning the gap. The CDR3 loop spans 14 amino acids.

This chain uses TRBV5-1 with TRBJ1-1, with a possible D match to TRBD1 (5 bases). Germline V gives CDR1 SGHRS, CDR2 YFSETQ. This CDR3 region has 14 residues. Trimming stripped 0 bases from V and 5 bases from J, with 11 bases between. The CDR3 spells CASSLGGAGTEAFF. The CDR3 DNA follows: TGCGCCAGCAGCTTGGGTGGGGCTGGTACTGAAGCTTTCTTT.